This T cell receptor (beta chain) was recorded in a study of T cells in Graves' hyperthyroidism and ophthalmopathy. This clonotype was seen ten or more times. Its antigen is not identified. Every diagnosis used clinical symptoms, serum thyroxine and TRAb, thyroid ultrasound and orbital computed tomography. The CDR3 totals 15 residues. J lost 5 bases, V lost 2 bases, and 4 bases had no gene match. Overall study findings and caveats: The majority of expanded thyroid clonotypes above 0.001 also appeared in blood.

RNA transcripts yielded amplified TCR beta CDR3 regions. A first-round RT-PCR of the TCR CDR3 used the HTBI primer set. Via MiXCR, TCRdb re-called the multiplex PCR reads, giving one row per CDR3 protein. Here the sample spans around 420,000 distinct CDR3 sequences, 15% to 18% being singletons. Sequencing input: blood. This receptor was taken from a woman between 18 and 29 years old with Graves' hyperthyroidism. The gene calls are TRBV12-3 or TRBV12-4 and TRBJ2-5; 11 bases map to TRBD2. The CDR3 spells CASSLMGLAVETQYF. CDR3 coding DNA: TGTGCCAGCAGTTTAATGGGACTAGCGGTGGAGACCCAGTACTTC.